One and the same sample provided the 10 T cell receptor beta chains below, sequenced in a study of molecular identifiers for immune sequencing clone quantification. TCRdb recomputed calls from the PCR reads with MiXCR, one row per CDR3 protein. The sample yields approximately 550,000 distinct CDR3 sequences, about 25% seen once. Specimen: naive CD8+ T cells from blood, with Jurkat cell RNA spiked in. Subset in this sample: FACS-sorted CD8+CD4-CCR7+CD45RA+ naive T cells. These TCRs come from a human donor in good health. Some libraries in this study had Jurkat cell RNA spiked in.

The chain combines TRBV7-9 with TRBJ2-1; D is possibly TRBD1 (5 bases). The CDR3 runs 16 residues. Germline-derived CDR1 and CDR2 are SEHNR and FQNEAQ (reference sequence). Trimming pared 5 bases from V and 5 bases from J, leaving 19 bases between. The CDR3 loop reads CASSRTLGLKNNEQFF. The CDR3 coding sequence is TGTGCCAGCAGCCGTACCTTGGGGCTTAAGAACAATGAGCAGTTCTTC.

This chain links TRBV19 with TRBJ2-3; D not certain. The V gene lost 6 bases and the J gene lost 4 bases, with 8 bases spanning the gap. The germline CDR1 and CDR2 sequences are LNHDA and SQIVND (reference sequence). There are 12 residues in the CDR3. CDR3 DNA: TGTGCCAGTAGCGGAGCCCCAGATACGCAGTATTTT. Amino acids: CASSGAPDTQYF.

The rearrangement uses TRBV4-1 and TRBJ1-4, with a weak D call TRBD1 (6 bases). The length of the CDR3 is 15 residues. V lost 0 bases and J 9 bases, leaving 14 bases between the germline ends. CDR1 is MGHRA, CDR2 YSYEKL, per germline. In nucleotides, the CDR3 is TGCGCCAGCAGCCAAGACTCGGCAGGGGCCCAAAAACTGTTTTTT. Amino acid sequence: CASSQDSAGAQKLFF.

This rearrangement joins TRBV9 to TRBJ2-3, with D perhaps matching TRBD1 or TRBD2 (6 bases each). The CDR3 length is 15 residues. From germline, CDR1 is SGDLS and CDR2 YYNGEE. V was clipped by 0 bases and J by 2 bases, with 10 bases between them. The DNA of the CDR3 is TGTGCCAGCAGCGTAGGAGGGGGACTCACAGATACGCAGTATTTT. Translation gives CASSVGGGLTDTQYF. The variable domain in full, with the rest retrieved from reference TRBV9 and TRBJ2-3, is DSGVTQTPKHLITATGQRVTLRCSPRSGDLSVYWYQQSLDQGLQFLIQYYNGEERAKGNILERFSAQQFPDLHSELNLSSLELGDSALYFCASSVGGGLTDTQYFGPGTRLTVL.

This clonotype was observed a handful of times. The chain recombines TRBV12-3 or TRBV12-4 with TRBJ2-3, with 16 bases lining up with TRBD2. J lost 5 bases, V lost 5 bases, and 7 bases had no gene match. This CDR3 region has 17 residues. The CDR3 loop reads CASSPGLAGGPVDTQYF. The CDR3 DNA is TGTGCCAGCAGTCCGGGACTAGCGGGGGGGCCGGTAGATACGCAGTATTTT.

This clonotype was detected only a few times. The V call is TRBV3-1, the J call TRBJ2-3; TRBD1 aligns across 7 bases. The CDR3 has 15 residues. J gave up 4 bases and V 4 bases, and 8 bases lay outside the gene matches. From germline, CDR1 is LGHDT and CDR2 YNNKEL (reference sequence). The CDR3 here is CASSPIYGTADTQYF. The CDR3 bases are TGTGCCAGCAGCCCTATATATGGGACAGCAGATACGCAGTATTTT.

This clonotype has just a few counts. The CDR3 loop reads CAINGGFVDTQYF. The CDR3 region has the DNA TGTGCCATCAATGGAGGGTTTGTAGATACGCAGTATTTT. This rearrangement joins TRBV10-3 to TRBJ2-3; D is possibly TRBD2 (6 bases). Between the trimmed V and J ends, which lost 7 bases and 5 bases, there was a span of 13 bases. Per the germline V gene, CDR1 is ENHRY and CDR2 is SYGVKD. CDR3 length: 13 amino acids.

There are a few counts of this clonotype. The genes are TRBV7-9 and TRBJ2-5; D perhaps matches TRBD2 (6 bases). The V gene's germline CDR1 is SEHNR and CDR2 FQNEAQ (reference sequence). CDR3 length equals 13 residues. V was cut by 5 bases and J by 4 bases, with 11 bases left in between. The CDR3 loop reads CASSRDFLETQYF. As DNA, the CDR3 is TGTGCCAGCAGCAGGGACTTCCTAGAGACCCAGTACTTC.

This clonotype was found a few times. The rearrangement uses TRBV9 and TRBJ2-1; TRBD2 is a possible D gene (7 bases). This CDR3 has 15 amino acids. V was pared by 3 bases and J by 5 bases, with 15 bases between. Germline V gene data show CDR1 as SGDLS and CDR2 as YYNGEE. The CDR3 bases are TGTGCCAGCAGCGCACCACAGGGAGGGGACAATGAGCAGTTCTTC. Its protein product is CASSAPQGGDNEQFF.

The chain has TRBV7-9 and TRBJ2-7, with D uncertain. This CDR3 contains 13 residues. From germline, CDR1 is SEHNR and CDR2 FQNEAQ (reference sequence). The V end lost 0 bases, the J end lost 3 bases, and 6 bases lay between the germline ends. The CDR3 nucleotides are TGTGCCAGCAGCTTAGCAACCTTCTACGAGCAGTACTTC. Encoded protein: CASSLATFYEQYF.